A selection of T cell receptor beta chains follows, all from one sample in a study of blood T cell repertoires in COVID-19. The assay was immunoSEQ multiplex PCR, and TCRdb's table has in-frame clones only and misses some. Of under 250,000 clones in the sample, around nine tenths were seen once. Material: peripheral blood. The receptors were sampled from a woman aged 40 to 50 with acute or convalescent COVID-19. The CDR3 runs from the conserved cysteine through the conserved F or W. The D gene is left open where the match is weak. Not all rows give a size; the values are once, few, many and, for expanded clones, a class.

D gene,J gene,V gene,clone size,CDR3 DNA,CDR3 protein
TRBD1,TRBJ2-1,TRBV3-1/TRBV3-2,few,TGTGCCAGCAGCCAAGCAGGGGGCAAAAACAATGAGCAGTTCTTC,CASSQAGGKNNEQFF
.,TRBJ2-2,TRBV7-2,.,TGTGCCAGCAGCTTAGTCTTTGACACCGGGGAGCTGTTTTTT,CASSLVFDTGELFF
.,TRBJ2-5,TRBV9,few,TGTGCCAGCAGCGTATATAGCAGCCAAGAGACCCAGTACTTC,CASSVYSSQETQYF
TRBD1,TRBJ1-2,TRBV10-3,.,TGTGCCATCAGTGAGACAGGGGGGTCCAATGGCTACACCTTC,CAISETGGSNGYTF
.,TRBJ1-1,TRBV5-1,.,TGCGCCAGCAGAACCGGGGGAGAAGAAGCTTTCTTT,CASRTGGEEAFF
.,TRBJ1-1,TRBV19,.,TGTGCCAGTAGTATCAGGGGCGGCACTGAAGCTTTCTTT,CASSIRGGTEAFF
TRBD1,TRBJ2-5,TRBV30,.,TGTGCCTGGACTCGACAGGGGGTGGAGGGGACCCAGTACTTC,CAWTRQGVEGTQYF
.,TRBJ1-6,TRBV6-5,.,TGTGCCAGCAGTACAGGCAGAAACTATAATTCACCCCTCCACTTT,CASSTGRNYNSPLHF
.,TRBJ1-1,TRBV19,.,TGTGCCAGTAGTATGACAATCCCTCCGGCGAACACTGAAGCTTTCTTT,CASSMTIPPANTEAFF
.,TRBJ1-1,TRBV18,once,TGTGCCAGCTCACCGATGCGGCAGGGGTACACTGAAGCTTTCTTT,CASSPMRQGYTEAFF
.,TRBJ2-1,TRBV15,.,TGTGCCACCAGCAGAGCAGTACCCTACAATGAGCAGTTCTTC,CATSRAVPYNEQFF
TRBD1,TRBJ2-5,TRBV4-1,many,TGCGCCAGCAGCCAAGATCGGGCCAGGGGGCTTGGAGAGACCCAGTACTTC,CASSQDRARGLGETQYF
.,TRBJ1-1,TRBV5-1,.,TGCGCCAGCAGCTTGGCCAACAGGGCCGCTGGGAACACTGAAGCTTTCTTT,CASSLANRAAGNTEAFF
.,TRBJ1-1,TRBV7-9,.,TGTGCCAGCAGCCCGATACAGTTGCTGAACACTGAAGCTTTCTTT,CASSPIQLLNTEAFF
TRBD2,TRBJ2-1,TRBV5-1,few,TGCGCCAGCAACCCCCTAGCGGGGGGGCCGAATGAGCAGTTCTTC,CASNPLAGGPNEQFF
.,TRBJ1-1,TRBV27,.,TGTGCCAGCAGTCCACGTCCTTTCATGTCGGACACTGAAGCTTTCTTT,CASSPRPFMSDTEAFF
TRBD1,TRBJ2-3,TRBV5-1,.,TGCGCCAGCAGCTGGACCCAGGGGGCTGCAGATACGCAGTATTTT,CASSWTQGAADTQYF
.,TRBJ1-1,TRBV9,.,TGTGCCAGCAGCGCAGGAGGAGGGAGCACTGAAGCTTTCTTT,CASSAGGGSTEAFF
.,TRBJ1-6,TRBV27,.,TGTGCCAGCAGTTTATCCACTAGCTCCTATAATTCACCCCTCCACTTT,CASSLSTSSYNSPLHF
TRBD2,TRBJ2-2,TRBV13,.,TGTGCCAGCAGCTCCCCGGGACTAGGGGGTTCCGGGGAGCTGTTTTTT,CASSSPGLGGSGELFF
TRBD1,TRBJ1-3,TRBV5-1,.,TGCGCCAGCAGCTTGACAGGGGCCGGAAACACCATATATTTT,CASSLTGAGNTIYF
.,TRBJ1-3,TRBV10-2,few,TGCGCCAGCAGTGACCCTCCGGGGGACACCATATATTTT,CASSDPPGDTIYF
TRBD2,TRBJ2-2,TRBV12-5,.,TGTGCTAGTGGCCCCCGGGGGGGGAGCACCGGGGAGCTGTTTTTT,CASGPRGGSTGELFF
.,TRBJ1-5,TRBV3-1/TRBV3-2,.,TGTGCCAGCAGACCCGGACTGAACAATCAGCCCCAGCATTTT,CASRPGLNNQPQHF
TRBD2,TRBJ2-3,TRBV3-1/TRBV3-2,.,TGTGCCAGCAGCCAATCTAGCGGGAGGACCGAACCAGATACGCAGTATTTT,CASSQSSGRTEPDTQYF
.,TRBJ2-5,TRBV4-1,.,TGCGCCAGCAGCCAAGATCTTCAGGGAGGCTTCCAAGAGACCCAGTACTTC,CASSQDLQGGFQETQYF
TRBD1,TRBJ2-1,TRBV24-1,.,TGTGCCACCAGTGAGAGGGACAGGGCGAATGAGCAGTTCTTC,CATSERDRANEQFF
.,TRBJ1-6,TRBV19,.,TGTGCCAGTAGTATAGAACAGGGTCTAAATTCACCCCTCCACTTT,CASSIEQGLNSPLHF
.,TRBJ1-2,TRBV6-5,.,TGTGCCAGCAGTTACTCGGGTCAAGGGGTCTATGGCTACACCTTC,CASSYSGQGVYGYTF
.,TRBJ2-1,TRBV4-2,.,TGTGCCAGCAGCCTCACCCCCGGGGAGGGGGGACCACCCATACATGAGCAGTTCTTC,CASSLTPGEGGPPIHEQFF
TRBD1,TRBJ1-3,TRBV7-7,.,TGTGCCAGCAGCCCTACAGGGGCTGGAAACACCATATATTTT,CASSPTGAGNTIYF
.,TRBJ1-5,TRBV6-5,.,TGTGCCAGCAACAGGGACAGCAATCAGCCCCAGCATTTT,CASNRDSNQPQHF
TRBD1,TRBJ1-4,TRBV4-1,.,TGCGCCAGCAGCCAAGTGGGGACAGGCCATGGACTGTTTTTT,CASSQVGTGHGLFF
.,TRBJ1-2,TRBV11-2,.,TGTGCCAGCAGCTCGTCTCTTAGCACCTATGGCTACACCTTC,CASSSSLSTYGYTF
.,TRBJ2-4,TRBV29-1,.,TGCAGCGTTCTAACGGGTGTAGCCAAAAACATTCAGTACTTC,CSVLTGVAKNIQYF
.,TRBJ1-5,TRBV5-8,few,TGTGCCAGCAGCTCCGGGACATCTAGGGGTCAGCCCCAGCATTTT,CASSSGTSRGQPQHF
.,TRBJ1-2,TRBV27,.,TGTGCCAGCAGTTTATCGATAGGGAGGGACTATGGCTACACCTTC,CASSLSIGRDYGYTF